The 29 T cell receptor beta chains presented below share a single source sample, sequenced in a study of blood T cell repertoires in COVID-19. TCRdb's copy holds only in-frame clones and misses some; the assay was immunoSEQ multiplex PCR. The repertoire holds 200,000 to 300,000 clones, with 88% as singletons. The sequenced sample was peripheral blood. The origin of the receptors is a woman in her forties who had recovered from COVID-19.

This chain connects TRBV30 to TRBJ1-2; D call uncertain. CDR1 is GTSNPN, CDR2 SVGIG, per germline (reference sequence). This CDR3 contains 14 residues. V was pared by 2 bases and J by 2 bases, with 12 bases between. The CDR3 DNA sequence: TGTGCCTGGAGTTTTCGGGTTTCGAACTATGGCTACACCTTC. Translating gives CAWSFRVSNYGYTF.

The chain carries TRBV5-1 and TRBJ1-2; D might be TRBD1 (5 bases). V shed 0 bases and J shed 4 bases, with 10 bases lying between them. Germline V gene lookup returns CDR1 SGHRS and CDR2 YFSETQ. The CDR3 is 14 residues long. In DNA, the CDR3 is TGCGCCAGCAGCTTGGGGGGCGGCCTCTATGGCTACACCTTC. Protein: CASSLGGGLYGYTF.

V usage is TRBV5-6 and J usage is TRBJ1-5; TRBD1 matches at 8 bases. CDR3 size: 14 residues. Germline V gene data show CDR1 as SGHDT and CDR2 as YYEEEE. The V gene end was trimmed by 0 bases and the J gene end by 5 bases; junction bases not matched to a gene: 1. CDR3 loop: CASSLGQGYQPQHF. In DNA form, the CDR3 reads TGTGCCAGCAGCTTGGGACAGGGGTATCAGCCCCAGCATTTT.

The V call is TRBV18, the J call TRBJ2-1; D may be TRBD2 (6 bases). Trimming shortened V by 2 bases and J by 0 bases, and 11 bases separated the two germline ends. From germline, CDR1 is KGHSH and CDR2 LQKENI. The CDR3 is 16 amino acids. The CDR3 loop reads CASSPLGGRSYNEQFF. CDR3 DNA: TGTGCCAGCTCACCATTGGGGGGTCGCTCCTACAATGAGCAGTTCTTC.

A word on this clone: This same CDR3 is encoded by further DNA sequences in the sample. The genes are TRBV3-1 (or the pseudogene TRBV3-2) and TRBJ1-3; D unclear. CDR3 length: 14 amino acids. Germline V gene data show CDR1 as LGHDT and CDR2 as YNNKEL (reference sequence). V was shortened by 2 bases and J by 0 bases, with 5 bases between the two germline ends. The CDR3 DNA reads as TGTGCCAGCAGCCAACGAGGCTCTGGAAACACCATATATTTT. Translating it yields CASSQRGSGNTIYF.

The genes are TRBV6-1 and TRBJ2-7; maybe TRBD1 (5 bases). The germline V gene has CDR1 MNHNS and CDR2 SASEGT. This CDR3 is 15 amino acids long. V lost 0 bases to trimming and J lost 2 bases, with 11 bases between them. The CDR3 DNA sequence: TGTGCCAGCAGTGAAGCGCCGGCAGGGACCTACGAGCAGTACTTC. Its protein is CASSEAPAGTYEQYF.

The gene calls are TRBV27 and TRBJ2-3; D call uncertain. The germline V gene encodes CDR1 MNHEY and CDR2 SMNVEV (reference sequence). The V and J ends lost 1 base and 1 base respectively, with 15 bases between them. There are 17 residues in the CDR3. The CDR3 DNA is TGTGCCAGCAGTTTATGGCCCGTGCGGTCGGGCACAGATACGCAGTATTTT. This sequence encodes CASSLWPVRSGTDTQYF.

The V call is TRBV6-5, the J call TRBJ1-3, with a possible D match to TRBD1 (6 bases). Trimming pared 5 bases from V and 2 bases from J, leaving 13 bases between. This CDR3 region has 15 residues. Looked up from germline, CDR1 is MNHEY and CDR2 is SVGAGI. In DNA form, the CDR3 reads TGTGCCAGCAGTAGGAAGGGGGTCGCTGGAAACACCATATATTTT. As protein: CASSRKGVAGNTIYF.

The V gene is TRBV9, the J gene TRBJ1-2; 7 bases are shared with TRBD1. V shed 6 bases and J 8 bases; nucleotides not matched to a gene: 4. Per the germline V gene, CDR1 is SGDLS and CDR2 is YYNGEE. This CDR3 contains 11 residues. CDR3 sequence: CASKGGLGYTF. The CDR3 DNA sequence: TGTGCCAGCAAAGGGGGCCTGGGCTACACCTTC.

CDR3 nucleotides: TGCGCCAGCAGCTTGGCCTGGCCCGAAGATGAGCAGTTCTTC. Its translation is CASSLAWPEDEQFF. This rearrangement joins TRBV5-1 to TRBJ2-1; D uncertain. V was trimmed by 0 bases and J by 8 bases, leaving 12 bases between them. Germline V CDR1 and CDR2: SGHRS, YFSETQ. The CDR3 length is 14 residues.

The chain is built from TRBV15 and TRBJ2-3, with a tentative D call TRBD2 (6 bases). This CDR3 spans 17 amino acids. Germline assignment: CDR1 LNHNV and CDR2 YYDKDF (reference sequence). Trimming pared 1 base from V and 0 bases from J, leaving 14 bases between. The CDR3 protein is CATSRGSGGASTDTQYF. The CDR3 coding sequence is TGTGCCACCAGCAGAGGGTCTGGCGGGGCTAGCACAGATACGCAGTATTTT.

The genes are TRBV7-2 and TRBJ2-3, with TRBD2 identical over 9 bases. From germline, CDR1 is SGHTA and CDR2 FQGNSA. The CDR3 contains 14 residues. The ends lost 5 bases at V and 4 bases at J; junction bases unmatched: 4. The CDR3 DNA sequence: TGTGCCAGCAGCCCCCGGACTAGCGCAGATACGCAGTATTTT. Protein: CASSPRTSADTQYF.

The V gene is TRBV3-1 (or the pseudogene TRBV3-2), the J gene TRBJ1-5; no clear D gene. V was trimmed by 0 bases and J by 9 bases, leaving 9 bases between them. Germline CDR1 reads LGHDT; CDR2 reads YNNKEL (reference sequence). The CDR3 contains 13 residues. Here the CDR3 DNA reads TGTGCCAGCAGCCAAGATTTGTCAGGGCCCCAGCATTTT. Protein sequence: CASSQDLSGPQHF.

The CDR3 region has the DNA TGCGCCAGCAGCGCTAGCGCAACTAGCACAGATACGCAGTATTTT. This encodes CASSASATSTDTQYF. This rearrangement joins TRBV5-1 to TRBJ2-3; D is perhaps TRBD2 (6 bases). The ends were cut back, 4 bases at V and 0 bases at J, with 12 bases in the middle. The CDR3 has 15 amino acids. Germline CDR1 is SGHRS and CDR2 is YFSETQ. The full variable domain, its missing parts supplied by reference TRBV5-1 and TRBJ2-3, is KAGVTQTPRYLIKTRGQQVTLSCSPISGHRSVSWYQQTPGQGLQFLFEYFSETQRNKGNFPGRFSGRQFSNSRSEMNVSTLELGDSALYLCASSASATSTDTQYFGPGTRLTVL.

The gene calls are TRBV28 and TRBJ1-2; D is unresolved. Looked up from germline, CDR1 is MDHEN and CDR2 is SYDVKM. Trimming removed 1 base at V and 1 base at J, with 10 bases between. CDR3 length: 15 residues. The CDR3 region is CASSLSVRGNYGYTF. The CDR3 DNA follows: TGTGCCAGCAGTTTATCGGTACGGGGTAACTATGGCTACACCTTC.

This chain's CDR3 is CATSPPGGSGSYEQYV. In DNA form, the CDR3 reads TGTGCCACCAGTCCCCCGGGGGGGAGTGGCTCCTACGAGCAGTACGTC. This chain connects TRBV24-1 to TRBJ2-7; 8 nucleotides align to TRBD2. The trim removed 6 bases at V and 0 bases at J, leaving 9 bases unmatched. Germline loops: CDR1 KGHDR, CDR2 SFDVKD. This CDR3 contains 16 residues.

This chain links TRBV27 with TRBJ2-1; 9 positions match TRBD2. The CDR3 contains 14 residues. Trimming removed 8 bases from V and 15 bases from J; junction bases left unmatched: 17. Germline CDR1 is MNHEY and CDR2 is SMNVEV (reference sequence). The DNA of the CDR3 is TGTGCCAGCCCCGGCGGGGGGGAAATGGAGCGGGGGTTCTTC. As protein: CASPGGGEMERGFF.

V and J are TRBV24-1 and TRBJ1-2, with TRBD1 as a possible D gene (5 bases). This CDR3 is built from 15 residues. Per the germline V gene, CDR1 is KGHDR and CDR2 is SFDVKD. V lost 5 bases and J 6 bases, leaving 18 bases between the germline ends. The DNA for the CDR3 is TGTGCCACCAGTGCCCCTCCGGGGGGGATGGATGGCTACACCTTC. Its protein is CATSAPPGGMDGYTF.

The genes are TRBV4-1 and TRBJ2-7, with D perhaps matching TRBD1 (6 bases). V lost 2 bases and J lost 9, with 8 bases in between. CDR3 size: 11 residues. The germline V gene has CDR1 MGHRA and CDR2 YSYEKL. The CDR3 nucleotides read TGCGCCAGCAGCCAAAAGGACAGGCAGTACGTC. Amino acid sequence: CASSQKDRQYV.

The rearrangement uses TRBV10-3 and TRBJ2-5; 10 bases are a match to TRBD2. The CDR3 extends over 17 amino acids. V lost 3 bases and J lost 0; bases outside the gene matches: 7. Germline CDR1 ENHRY, CDR2 SYGVKD. The CDR3 DNA sequence: TGTGCCATCAGTGACGACACCGGGACTAGCGACCAAGAGACCCAGTACTTC. Its protein is CAISDDTGTSDQETQYF.

J is TRBJ2-1 and V is TRBV5-1; 7 nucleotides align to TRBD1. The CDR3 loop spans 16 amino acids. Trimming at V came to 4 bases and at J to 0 bases, leaving 7 bases not matched to a gene. Germline lookup yields CDR1 SGHRS and CDR2 YFSETQ. The CDR3 reads CASSRGQAGSYNEQFF. CDR3 nucleotides: TGCGCCAGCAGCCGAGGACAGGCCGGCTCCTACAATGAGCAGTTCTTC.

CDR3 nucleotides: TGTGCCAGCAGCAAACCCGGACAGGGCGGAGGGGCTTTCTTT. Translated: CASSKPGQGGGAFF. The chain uses TRBV21-1 and TRBJ1-1; the DNA was not used to check the table's D call, TRBD1. TRBV21-1 is flagged as a pseudogene. CDR3 length: 14 residues.

This chain joins TRBV18 and TRBJ2-7, with 9 bases identical to TRBD2. Germline-derived CDR1 and CDR2 are KGHSH and LQKENI. The CDR3 has 15 amino acids. V shed 3 bases, J shed 2 bases, and the junction held 5 bases outside the gene matches. The CDR3 is CASSPGAGGPYEQYF. The CDR3 bases are TGTGCCAGCTCACCGGGGGCGGGAGGGCCCTACGAGCAGTACTTC.

The chain uses TRBV4-2 and TRBJ1-4; a possible D gene is TRBD1 (6 bases). The CDR3 has 17 amino acids. Germline assignment: CDR1 LGHNA and CDR2 YNFKEQ. The V gene lost 0 bases and the J gene lost 3 bases, with 14 bases spanning the gap. The CDR3, as DNA: TGTGCCAGCAGCCAAGATCTGGGGGCCGGGGCTAATGAAAAACTGTTTTTT. Translation gives CASSQDLGAGANEKLFF.

The V call is TRBV11-3, the J call TRBJ2-3, with 12 bases fitting TRBD2. Trimming took 4 bases from V and 2 from J; bases not matched to a gene: 4. The CDR3 is 16 residues long. CDR1 and CDR2 from the germline V gene are SGHNT and YENEEA. The CDR3 nucleotides are TGTGCCAGCAGCTCCCGGACTAGCGGGGCCACAGATACGCAGTATTTT. Its translation: CASSSRTSGATDTQYF.

The V call is TRBV18, the J call TRBJ1-1; 9 bases align to TRBD1. Per germline, CDR1 KGHSH and CDR2 LQKENI. The CDR3 has 14 residues. Trimming cost V 3 bases and J 2 bases; bases outside gene matches: 1. For the CDR3, the DNA is TGTGCCAGCTCACCGACAGGGGGTAACACTGAAGCTTTCTTT. It codes for CASSPTGGNTEAFF. Full variable domain (rest looked up from reference TRBV18 and TRBJ1-1): NAGVMQNPRHLVRRRGQEARLRCSPMKGHSHVYWYRQLPEEGLKFMVYLQKENIIDESGMPKERFSAEFPKEGPSILRIQQVVRGDSAAYFCASSPTGGNTEAFFGQGTRLTVV.

This clone was detected a few times. The chain has TRBV5-1 and TRBJ2-3; D might be TRBD2 (6 bases). This CDR3 has 16 amino acids. Per germline, CDR1 SGHRS and CDR2 YFSETQ. The V gene lost 4 bases and the J gene lost 2 bases, with 17 bases spanning the gap. The chain's CDR3 is CASSPGLQWTTDTQYF. For the CDR3, the DNA is TGCGCCAGCAGCCCCGGACTACAGTGGACCACAGATACGCAGTATTTT.

The chain has TRBV19 and TRBJ2-5; 11 bases align to TRBD2. Germline V gives CDR1 LNHDA, CDR2 SQIVND (reference sequence). Trimming removed 6 bases from V and 5 bases from J; junction bases left unmatched: 11. The length of the CDR3 is 16 residues. The chain's CDR3 is CASRFLAGGPGETQYF. CDR3 nucleotide sequence: TGTGCCAGTAGGTTTCTAGCGGGAGGTCCGGGGGAGACCCAGTACTTC.

The rearrangement uses TRBV7-2 and TRBJ2-5; D is perhaps TRBD2 (6 bases). The CDR3 has 15 amino acids. Per the germline V gene, CDR1 is SGHTA and CDR2 is FQGNSA. V shed 4 bases and J shed 2 bases, with 14 bases lying between them. The CDR3 loop reads CASSSGWGLQETQYF. The DNA for the CDR3 is TGTGCCAGCAGCTCCGGGTGGGGACTTCAAGAGACCCAGTACTTC.